This TCR beta chain was captured in a study of T-cell reconstitution after alpha-beta-depleted transplantation in children. Whole-study results and caveats: Where some patients showed high TCRbeta diversity at day 60, it came from recipient T cells and thymic progenitors that had survived.

The authors prepared the TCRbeta library with unique molecular identifiers. Each CDR3 protein is one row after TCRdb ran MiXCR on the PCR reads. The sample lists hundreds of thousands of distinct CDR3 sequences, 15% to 20% occurring once. Germline-derived CDR1 and CDR2 are SNHLY and FYNNEI. The CDR3 totals 14 residues. After removal of 4 bases from V and 6 bases from J, the junction contained 8 bases not matched to a gene. To note about this clonotype: Its target is not known.

The source was PBMCs, mostly from graft donor cells, collected 360 days after TCRalphabeta/CD19-depleted stem cell transplant. The chain recombines TRBV2 with TRBJ2-7, with 8 bases that match TRBD2. The sequence came from a male patient aged 2-15 years who had a stem cell transplant for acute lymphoblastic leukemia, so the T cells may come from the graft donor. DNA for the CDR3: TGTGCCAGCAGTGCTAGCGGGCTCGGGGCCGAGCAGTACTTC. Its protein is CASSASGLGAEQYF.